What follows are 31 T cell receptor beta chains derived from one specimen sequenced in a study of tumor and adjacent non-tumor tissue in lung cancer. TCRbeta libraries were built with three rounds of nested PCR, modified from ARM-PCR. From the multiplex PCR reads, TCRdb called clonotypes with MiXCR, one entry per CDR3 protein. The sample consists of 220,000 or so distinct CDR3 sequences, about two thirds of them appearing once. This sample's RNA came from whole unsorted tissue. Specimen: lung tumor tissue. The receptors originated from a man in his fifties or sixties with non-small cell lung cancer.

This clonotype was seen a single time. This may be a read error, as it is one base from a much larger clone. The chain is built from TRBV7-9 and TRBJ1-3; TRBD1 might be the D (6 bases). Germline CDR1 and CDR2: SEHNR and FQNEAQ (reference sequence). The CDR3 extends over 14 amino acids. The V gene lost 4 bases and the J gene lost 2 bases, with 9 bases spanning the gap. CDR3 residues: CASSSSGAGNTIYF. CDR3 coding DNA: TGTGCCAGCAGCTCGTCAGGGGCTGGAAACACCATATATTTT.

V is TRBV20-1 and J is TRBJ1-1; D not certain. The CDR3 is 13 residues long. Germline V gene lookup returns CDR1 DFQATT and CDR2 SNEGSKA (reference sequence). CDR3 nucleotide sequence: TGCAATGCGAGGGAGAGGCAAATTCGGGAAGCTTTCTTT. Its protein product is CNARERQIREAFF.

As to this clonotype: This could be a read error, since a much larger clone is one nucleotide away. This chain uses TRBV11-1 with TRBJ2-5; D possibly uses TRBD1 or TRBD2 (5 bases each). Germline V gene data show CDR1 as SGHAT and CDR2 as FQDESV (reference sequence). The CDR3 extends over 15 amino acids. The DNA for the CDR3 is TGTGCCAGCAGCTTGGGACCGGCGGACCAAGGGACCCAGTACTTC. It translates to CASSLGPADQGTQYF.

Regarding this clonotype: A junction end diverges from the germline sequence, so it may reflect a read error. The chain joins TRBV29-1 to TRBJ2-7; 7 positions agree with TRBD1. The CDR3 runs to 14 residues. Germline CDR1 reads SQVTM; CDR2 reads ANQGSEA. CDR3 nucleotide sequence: TGCAGCGTGGCCGGGACAGACGACTCCTACGAGCAGTATTTC. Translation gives CSVAGTDDSYEQYF.

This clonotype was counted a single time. CDR3 sequence reads: CASKDAGELFF. The CDR3, as DNA: TGTGCCAGCAAGGACGCCGGGGAGCTGTTTTTT. The V and J genes are TRBV6-2 or TRBV6-3 and TRBJ2-2; D remains ambiguous. CDR1 is MNHEY, CDR2 SVGEGT, per germline. V lost 7 bases to trimming and J lost 6 bases, with 6 bases between them. This CDR3 region has 11 residues.

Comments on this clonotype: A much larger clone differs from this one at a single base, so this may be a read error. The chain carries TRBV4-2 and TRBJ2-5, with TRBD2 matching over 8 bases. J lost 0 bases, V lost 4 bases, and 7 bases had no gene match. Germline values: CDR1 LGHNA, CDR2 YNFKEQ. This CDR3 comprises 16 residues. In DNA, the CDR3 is TGTGCCAGCAGCCGAGGAGCGGGGGCAAACCAAGAGACCCAGTACTTC. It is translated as CASSRGAGANQETQYF.

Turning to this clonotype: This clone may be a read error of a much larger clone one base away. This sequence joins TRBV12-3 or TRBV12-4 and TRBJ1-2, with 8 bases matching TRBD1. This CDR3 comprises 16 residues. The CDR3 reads CASSLLSGGAGYDYTF. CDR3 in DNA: TGTGCCAGCAGCCTACTCTCAGGGGGCGCCGGCTATGACTACACCTTC.

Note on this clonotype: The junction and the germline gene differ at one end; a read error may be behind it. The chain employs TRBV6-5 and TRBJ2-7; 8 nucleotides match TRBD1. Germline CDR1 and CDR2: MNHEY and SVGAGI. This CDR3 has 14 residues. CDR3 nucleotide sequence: TGTGCCGTTTGCCGGGACAGGAATTCCTACGAGCCGTACTTC. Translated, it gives CAVCRDRNSYEPYF.

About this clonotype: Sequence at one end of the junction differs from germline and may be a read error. CDR3 loop: CTSSLVLASTDTQYF. Here the CDR3 DNA reads TGTACCAGTAGCTTGGTACTAGCGTCGACAGATACGCAGTATTTT. The V and J genes are TRBV5-5 and TRBJ2-3, with TRBD2 matching over 7 bases. Germline CDR1 is SGHKS and CDR2 is YYEKEE (reference sequence). This CDR3 has 15 residues.

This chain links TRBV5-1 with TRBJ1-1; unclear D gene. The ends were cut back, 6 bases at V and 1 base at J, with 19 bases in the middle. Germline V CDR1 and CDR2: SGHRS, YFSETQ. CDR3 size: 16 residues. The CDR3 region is CASTLAGMTSNTEAFF. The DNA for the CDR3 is TGCGCCAGCACCCTAGCTGGGATGACGTCGAACACTGAAGCTTTCTTT.

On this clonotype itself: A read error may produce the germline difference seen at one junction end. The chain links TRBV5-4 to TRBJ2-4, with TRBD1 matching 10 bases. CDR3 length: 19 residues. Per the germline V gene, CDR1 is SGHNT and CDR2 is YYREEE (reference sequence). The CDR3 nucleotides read TGTGCCTGCAGCTTTGCCCCCGGGACAGGGGCAAGGACCAAAAACATTCAGTACTTC. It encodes CACSFAPGTGARTKNIQYF.

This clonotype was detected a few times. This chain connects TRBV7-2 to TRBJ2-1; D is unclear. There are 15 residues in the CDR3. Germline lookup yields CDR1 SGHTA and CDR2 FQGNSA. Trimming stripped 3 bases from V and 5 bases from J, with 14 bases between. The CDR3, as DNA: TGTGCCAGCAGCTTTGGCAGCGCACCCCACAATGAGCAGTTCTTC. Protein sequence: CASSFGSAPHNEQFF.

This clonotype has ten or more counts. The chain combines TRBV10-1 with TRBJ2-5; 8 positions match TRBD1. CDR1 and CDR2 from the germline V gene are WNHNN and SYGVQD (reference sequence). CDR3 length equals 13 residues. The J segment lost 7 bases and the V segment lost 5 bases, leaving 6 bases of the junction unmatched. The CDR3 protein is CASSRTGLGTQYF. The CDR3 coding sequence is TGCGCCAGCAGTAGGACAGGGCTTGGGACCCAGTACTTC.

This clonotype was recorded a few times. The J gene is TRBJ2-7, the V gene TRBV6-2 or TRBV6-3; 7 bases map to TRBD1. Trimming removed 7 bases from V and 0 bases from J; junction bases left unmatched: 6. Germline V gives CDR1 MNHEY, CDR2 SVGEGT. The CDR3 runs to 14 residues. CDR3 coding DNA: TGTGCCAGCAACCCACAGGGGCGCTCCTACGAGCAGTACTTC. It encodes CASNPQGRSYEQYF.

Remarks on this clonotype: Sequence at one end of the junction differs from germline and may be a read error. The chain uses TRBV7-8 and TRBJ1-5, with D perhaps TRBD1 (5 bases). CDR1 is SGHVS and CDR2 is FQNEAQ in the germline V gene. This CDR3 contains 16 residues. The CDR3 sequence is CARSSIGGVRNQHQHF. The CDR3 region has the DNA TGTGCCAGGAGCTCCATAGGAGGGGTGCGCAATCAGCACCAGCATTTT.

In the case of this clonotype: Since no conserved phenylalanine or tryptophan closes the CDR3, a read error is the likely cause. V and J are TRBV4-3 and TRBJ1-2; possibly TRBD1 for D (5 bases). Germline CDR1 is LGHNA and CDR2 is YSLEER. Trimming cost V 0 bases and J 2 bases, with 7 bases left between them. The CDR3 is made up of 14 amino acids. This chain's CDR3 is CASSQEEGNYGYTI. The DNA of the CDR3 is TGCGCCAGCAGCCAAGAAGAGGGGAACTATGGCTACACCATC.

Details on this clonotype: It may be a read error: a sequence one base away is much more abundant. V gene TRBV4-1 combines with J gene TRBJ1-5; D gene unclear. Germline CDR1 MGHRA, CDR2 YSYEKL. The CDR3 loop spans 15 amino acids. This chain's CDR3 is CASSQGRQLGQSQHF. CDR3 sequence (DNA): TGCGCCAGCAGCCAAGGGAGGCAGTTAGGTCAGTCCCAGCATTTT.

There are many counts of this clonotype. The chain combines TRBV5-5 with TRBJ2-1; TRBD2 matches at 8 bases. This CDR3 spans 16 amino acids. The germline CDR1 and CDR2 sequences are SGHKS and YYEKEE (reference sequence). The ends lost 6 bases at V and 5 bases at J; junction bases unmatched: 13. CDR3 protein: CASKPPGTRYDNEQFF. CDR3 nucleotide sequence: TGTGCCAGCAAACCCCCCGGGACTAGGTACGACAATGAGCAGTTCTTC.

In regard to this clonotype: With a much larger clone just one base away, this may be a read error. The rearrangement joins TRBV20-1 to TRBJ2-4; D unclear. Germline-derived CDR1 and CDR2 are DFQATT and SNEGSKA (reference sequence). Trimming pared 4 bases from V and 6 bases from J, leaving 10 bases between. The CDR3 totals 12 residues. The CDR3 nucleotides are TGCAGTGCTATGGTTAACGGAAACATTCAGTACTTC. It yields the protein CSAMVNGNIQYF.

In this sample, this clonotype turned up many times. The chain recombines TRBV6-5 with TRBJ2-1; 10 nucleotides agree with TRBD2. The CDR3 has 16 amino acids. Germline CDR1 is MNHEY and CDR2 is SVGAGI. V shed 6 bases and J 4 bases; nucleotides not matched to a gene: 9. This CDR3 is CASSLAGDGSYNEQFF. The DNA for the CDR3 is TGTGCCAGCAGCCTAGCGGGAGATGGGTCTTACAATGAGCAGTTCTTC.

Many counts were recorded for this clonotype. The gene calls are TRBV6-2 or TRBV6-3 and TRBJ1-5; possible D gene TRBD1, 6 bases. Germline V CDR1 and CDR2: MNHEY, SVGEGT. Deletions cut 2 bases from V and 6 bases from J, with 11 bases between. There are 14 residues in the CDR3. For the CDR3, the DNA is TGTGCCAGCAGTTACGGGGGGCGCCTTCAGCCCCAGCATTTT. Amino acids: CASSYGGRLQPQHF.

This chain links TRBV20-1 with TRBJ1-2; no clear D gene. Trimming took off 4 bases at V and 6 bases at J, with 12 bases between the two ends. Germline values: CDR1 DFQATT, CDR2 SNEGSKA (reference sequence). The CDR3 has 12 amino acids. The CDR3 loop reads CSATRVGNGYTF. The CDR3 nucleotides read TGCAGTGCTACAAGGGTAGGGAATGGCTACACCTTC.

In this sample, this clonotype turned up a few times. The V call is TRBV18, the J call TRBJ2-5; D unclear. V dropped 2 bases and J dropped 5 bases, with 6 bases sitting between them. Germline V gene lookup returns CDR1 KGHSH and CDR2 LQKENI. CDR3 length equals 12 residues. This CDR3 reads CASSPGTETQYF. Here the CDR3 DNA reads TGTGCCAGCTCACCAGGAACGGAGACCCAGTACTTC.

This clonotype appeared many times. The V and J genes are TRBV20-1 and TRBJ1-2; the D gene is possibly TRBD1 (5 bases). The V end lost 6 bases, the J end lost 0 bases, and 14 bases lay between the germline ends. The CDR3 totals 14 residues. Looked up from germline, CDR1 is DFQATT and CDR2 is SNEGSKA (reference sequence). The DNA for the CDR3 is TGCAGTGCCCCTGCGGGGGAACCTAACTATGGCTACACCTTC. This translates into CSAPAGEPNYGYTF.

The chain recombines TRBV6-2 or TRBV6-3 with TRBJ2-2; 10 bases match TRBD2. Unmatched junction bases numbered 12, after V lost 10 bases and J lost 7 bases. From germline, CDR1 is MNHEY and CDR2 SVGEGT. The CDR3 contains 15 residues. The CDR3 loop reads CANTGLAGVNGELFF. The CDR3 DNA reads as TGTGCCAACACGGGGCTAGCGGGAGTGAACGGGGAGCTGTTTTTT.

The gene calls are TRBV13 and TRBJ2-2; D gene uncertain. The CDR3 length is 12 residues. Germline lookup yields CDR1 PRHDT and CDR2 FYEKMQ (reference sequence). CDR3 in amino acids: CANSRPAGELFF. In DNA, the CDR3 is TGTGCTAACAGCCGGCCGGCCGGGGAGCTGTTTTTT.

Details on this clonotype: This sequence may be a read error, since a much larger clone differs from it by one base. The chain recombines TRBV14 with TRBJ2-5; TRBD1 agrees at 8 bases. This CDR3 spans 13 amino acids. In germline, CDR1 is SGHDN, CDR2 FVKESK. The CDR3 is CASSPGGRGTLYF. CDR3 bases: TGTGCCAGCAGCCCAGGGGGCCGGGGGACCCTGTACTTC.

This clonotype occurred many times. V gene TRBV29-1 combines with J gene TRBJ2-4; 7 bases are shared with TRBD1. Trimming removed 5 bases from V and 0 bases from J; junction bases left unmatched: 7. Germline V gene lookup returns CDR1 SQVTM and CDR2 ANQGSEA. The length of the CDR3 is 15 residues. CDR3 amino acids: CSVRDSLLAKNIQYF. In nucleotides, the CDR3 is TGCAGCGTTCGGGACAGCCTACTAGCCAAAAACATTCAGTACTTC.

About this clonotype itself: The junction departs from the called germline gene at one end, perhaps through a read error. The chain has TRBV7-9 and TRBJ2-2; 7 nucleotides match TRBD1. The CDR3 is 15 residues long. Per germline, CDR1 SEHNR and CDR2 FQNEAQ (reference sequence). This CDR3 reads CASSLTGAFTGKLFF. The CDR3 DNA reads TGTGCCAGCAGCTTAACAGGGGCCTTCACCGGGAAGCTGTTTTTT.

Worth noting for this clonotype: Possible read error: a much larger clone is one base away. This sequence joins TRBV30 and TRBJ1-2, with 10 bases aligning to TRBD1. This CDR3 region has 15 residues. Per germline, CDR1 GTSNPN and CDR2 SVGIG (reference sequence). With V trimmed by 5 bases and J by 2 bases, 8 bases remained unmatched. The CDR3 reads CAWCTRTGGNYGYTF. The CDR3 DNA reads TGTGCCTGGTGTACCCGGACAGGGGGAAACTATGGCTACACCTTC.

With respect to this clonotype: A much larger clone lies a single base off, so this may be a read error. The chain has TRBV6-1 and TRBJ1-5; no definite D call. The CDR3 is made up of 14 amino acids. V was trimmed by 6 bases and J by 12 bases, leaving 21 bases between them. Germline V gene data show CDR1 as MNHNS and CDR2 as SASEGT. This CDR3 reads CASSHAAKEWLQHF. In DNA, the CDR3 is TGTGCCAGCAGCCACGCGGCTAAGGAGTGGCTCCAGCATTTT.